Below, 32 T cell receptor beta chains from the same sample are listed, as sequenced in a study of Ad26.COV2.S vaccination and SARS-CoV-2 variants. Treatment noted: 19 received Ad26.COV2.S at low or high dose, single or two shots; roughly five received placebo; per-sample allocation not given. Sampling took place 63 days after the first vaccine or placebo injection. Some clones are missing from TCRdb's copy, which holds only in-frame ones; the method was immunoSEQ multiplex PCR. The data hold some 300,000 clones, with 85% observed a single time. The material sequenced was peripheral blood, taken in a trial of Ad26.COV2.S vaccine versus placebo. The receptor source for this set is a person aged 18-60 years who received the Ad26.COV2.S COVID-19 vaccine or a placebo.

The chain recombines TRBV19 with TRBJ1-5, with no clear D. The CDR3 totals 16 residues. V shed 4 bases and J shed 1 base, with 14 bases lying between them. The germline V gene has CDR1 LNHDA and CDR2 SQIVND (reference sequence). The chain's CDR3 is CASSKVSPRSNQPQHF. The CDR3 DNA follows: TGTGCCAGTAGTAAAGTGAGCCCAAGGAGCAATCAGCCCCAGCATTTT.

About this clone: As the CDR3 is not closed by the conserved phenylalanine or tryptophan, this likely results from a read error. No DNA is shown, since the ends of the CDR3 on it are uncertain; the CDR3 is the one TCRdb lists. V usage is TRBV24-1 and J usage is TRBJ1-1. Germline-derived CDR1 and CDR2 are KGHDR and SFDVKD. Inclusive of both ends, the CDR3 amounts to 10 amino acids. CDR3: CATSDFRASY.

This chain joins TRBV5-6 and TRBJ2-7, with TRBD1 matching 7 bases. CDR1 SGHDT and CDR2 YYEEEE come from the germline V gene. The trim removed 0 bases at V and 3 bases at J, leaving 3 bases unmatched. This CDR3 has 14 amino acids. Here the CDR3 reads CASSLGGQFYEQYF. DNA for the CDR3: TGTGCCAGCAGCTTGGGGGGACAGTTCTACGAGCAGTACTTC.

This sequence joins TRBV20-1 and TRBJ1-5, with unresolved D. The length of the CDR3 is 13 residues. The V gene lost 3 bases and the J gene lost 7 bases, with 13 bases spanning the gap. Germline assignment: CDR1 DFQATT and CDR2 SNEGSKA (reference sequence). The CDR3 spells CSASLGFNQPQHF. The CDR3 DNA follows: TGCAGTGCTAGTCTCGGGTTCAACCAGCCCCAGCATTTT.

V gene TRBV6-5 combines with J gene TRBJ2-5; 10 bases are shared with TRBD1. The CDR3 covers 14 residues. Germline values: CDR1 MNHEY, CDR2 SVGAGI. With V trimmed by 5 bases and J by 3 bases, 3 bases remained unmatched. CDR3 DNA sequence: TGTGCCAGCAGTCGGGACAGGGGAAAAGAGACCCAGTACTTC. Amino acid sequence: CASSRDRGKETQYF.

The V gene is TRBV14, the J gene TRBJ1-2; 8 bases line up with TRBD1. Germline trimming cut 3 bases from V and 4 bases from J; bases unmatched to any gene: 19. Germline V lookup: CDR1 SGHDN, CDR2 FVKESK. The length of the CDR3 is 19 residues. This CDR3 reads CASSHLGLTQGEVAYGYTF. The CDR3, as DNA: TGTGCCAGCAGCCATCTGGGACTTACACAGGGGGAGGTCGCCTATGGCTACACCTTC. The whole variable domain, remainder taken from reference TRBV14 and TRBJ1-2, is EAGVTQFPSHSVIEKGQTVTLRCDPISGHDNLYWYRRVMGKEIKFLLHFVKESKQDESGMPNNRFLAERTGGTYSTLKVQPAELEDSGVYFCASSHLGLTQGEVAYGYTFGSGTRLTVV.

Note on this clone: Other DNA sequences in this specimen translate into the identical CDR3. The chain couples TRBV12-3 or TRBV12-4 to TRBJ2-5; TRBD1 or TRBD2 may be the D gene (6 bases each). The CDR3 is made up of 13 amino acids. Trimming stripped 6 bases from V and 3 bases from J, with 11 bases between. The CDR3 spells CASSLRGEETQYF. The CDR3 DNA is TGTGCCAGCAGCTTGAGGGGGGAAGAGACCCAGTACTTC.

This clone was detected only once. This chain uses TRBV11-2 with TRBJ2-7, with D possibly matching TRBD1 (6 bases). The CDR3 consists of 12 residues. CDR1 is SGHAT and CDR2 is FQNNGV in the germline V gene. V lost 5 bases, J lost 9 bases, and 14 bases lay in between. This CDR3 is CASSADSLGQYF. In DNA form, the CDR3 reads TGTGCCAGCAGCGCGGACAGTTTGGGGCAGTACTTC.

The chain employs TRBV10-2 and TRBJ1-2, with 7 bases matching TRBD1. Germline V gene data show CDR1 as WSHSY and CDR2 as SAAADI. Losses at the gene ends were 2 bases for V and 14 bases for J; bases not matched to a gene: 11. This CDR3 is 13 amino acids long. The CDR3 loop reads CASSEQRGREGTF. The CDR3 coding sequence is TGCGCCAGCAGTGAGCAAAGGGGGCGCGAGGGGACCTTC.

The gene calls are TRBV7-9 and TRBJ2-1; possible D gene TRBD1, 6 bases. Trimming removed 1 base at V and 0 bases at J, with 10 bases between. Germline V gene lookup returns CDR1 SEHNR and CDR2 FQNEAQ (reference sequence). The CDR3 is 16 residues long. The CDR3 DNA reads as TGTGCCAGCAGCTTAGGGCAGGGGATCTCCTACAATGAGCAGTTCTTC. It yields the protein CASSLGQGISYNEQFF.

CDR3 region: CASSLRGAGNTIYF. The CDR3 coding sequence is TGTGCCAGCAGCTTAAGAGGGGCCGGAAACACCATATATTTT. The chain employs TRBV7-2 and TRBJ1-3; a weak D match, TRBD1 (5 bases). The V gene lost 2 bases and the J gene lost 4 bases, with 9 bases spanning the gap. Germline-derived CDR1 and CDR2 are SGHTA and FQGNSA. This CDR3 is 14 amino acids long.

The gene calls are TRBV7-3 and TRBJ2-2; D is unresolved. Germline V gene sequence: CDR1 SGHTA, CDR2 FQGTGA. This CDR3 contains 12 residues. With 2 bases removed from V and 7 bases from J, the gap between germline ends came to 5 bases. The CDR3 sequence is CASSLPGGELFF. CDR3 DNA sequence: TGTGCCAGCAGCTTACCCGGCGGGGAGCTGTTTTTT.

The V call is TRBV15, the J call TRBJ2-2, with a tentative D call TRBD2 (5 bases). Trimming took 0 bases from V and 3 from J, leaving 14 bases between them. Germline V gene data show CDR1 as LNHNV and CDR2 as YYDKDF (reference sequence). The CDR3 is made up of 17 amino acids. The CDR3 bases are TGTGCCACCAGCAGAGATCGGGGTTCAAGGGACACCGGGGAGCTGTTTTTT. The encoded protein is CATSRDRGSRDTGELFF.

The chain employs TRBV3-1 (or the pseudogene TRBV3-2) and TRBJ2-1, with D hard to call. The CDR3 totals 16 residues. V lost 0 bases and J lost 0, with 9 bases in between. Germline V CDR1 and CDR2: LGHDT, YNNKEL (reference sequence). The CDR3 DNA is TGTGCCAGCAGCCAAGATCCCCTGAGCTCCTACAATGAGCAGTTCTTC. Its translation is CASSQDPLSSYNEQFF.

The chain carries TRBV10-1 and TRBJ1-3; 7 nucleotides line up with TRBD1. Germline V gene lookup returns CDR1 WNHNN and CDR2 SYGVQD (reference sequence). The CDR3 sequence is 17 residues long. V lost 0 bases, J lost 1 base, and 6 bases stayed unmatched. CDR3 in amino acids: CASSESNRGFSGNTIYF. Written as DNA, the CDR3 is TGCGCCAGCAGTGAGTCGAACAGGGGCTTTTCTGGAAACACCATATATTTT.

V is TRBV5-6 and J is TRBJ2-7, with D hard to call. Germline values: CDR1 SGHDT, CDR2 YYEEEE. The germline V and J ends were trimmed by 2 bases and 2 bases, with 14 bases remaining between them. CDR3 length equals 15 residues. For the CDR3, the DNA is TGTGCCAGCAGCTTAGGGCTCTCCCCTACCTACGAGCAGTACTTC. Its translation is CASSLGLSPTYEQYF.

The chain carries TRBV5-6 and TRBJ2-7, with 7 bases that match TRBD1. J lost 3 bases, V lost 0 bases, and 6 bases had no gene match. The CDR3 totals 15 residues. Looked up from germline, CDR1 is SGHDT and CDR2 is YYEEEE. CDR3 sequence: CASSLGYAGGYEQYF. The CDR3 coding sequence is TGTGCCAGCAGCTTGGGGTATGCAGGGGGCTACGAGCAGTACTTC.

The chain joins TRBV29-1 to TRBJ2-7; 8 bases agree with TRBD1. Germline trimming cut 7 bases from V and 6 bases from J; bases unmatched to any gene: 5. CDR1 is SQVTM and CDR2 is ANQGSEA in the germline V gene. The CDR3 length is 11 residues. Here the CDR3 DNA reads TGCAGCGCCCAGACAGGGGCCGAGCAGTACTTC. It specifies CSAQTGAEQYF.

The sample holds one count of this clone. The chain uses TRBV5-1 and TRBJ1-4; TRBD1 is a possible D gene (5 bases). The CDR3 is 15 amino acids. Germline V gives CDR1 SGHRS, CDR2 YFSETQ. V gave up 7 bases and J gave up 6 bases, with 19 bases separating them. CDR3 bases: TGCGCCAGCCGCTCCGGCCAGGGAAGAGATGAAAAACTGTTTTTT. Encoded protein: CASRSGQGRDEKLFF. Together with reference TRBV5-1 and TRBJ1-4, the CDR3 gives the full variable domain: KAGVTQTPRYLIKTRGQQVTLSCSPISGHRSVSWYQQTPGQGLQFLFEYFSETQRNKGNFPGRFSGRQFSNSRSEMNVSTLELGDSALYLCASRSGQGRDEKLFFGSGTQLSVL.

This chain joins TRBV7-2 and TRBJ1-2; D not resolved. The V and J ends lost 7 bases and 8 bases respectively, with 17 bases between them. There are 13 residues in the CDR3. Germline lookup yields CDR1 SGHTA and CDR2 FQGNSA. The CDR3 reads CASTLRLTGGYTF. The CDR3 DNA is TGTGCCAGCACCCTAAGGTTAACCGGCGGCTACACCTTC.

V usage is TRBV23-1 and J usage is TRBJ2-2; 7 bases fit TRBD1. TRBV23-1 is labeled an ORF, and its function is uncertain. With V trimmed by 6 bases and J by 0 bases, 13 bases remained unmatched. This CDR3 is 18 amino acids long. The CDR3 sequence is CASRIKRQGTANTGELFF. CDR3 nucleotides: TGCGCCAGCAGGATAAAACGACAGGGAACCGCGAACACCGGGGAGCTGTTTTTT.

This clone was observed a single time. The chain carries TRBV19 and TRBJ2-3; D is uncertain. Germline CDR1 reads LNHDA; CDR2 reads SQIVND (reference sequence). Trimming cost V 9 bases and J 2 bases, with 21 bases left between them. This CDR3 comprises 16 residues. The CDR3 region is CASAVGTDLPTDTQYF. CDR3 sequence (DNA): TGTGCCAGCGCTGTCGGTACTGACTTGCCCACAGATACGCAGTATTTT.

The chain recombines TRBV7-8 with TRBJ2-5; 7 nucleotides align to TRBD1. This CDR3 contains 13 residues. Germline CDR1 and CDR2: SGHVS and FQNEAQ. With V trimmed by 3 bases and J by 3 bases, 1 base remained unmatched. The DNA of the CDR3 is TGTGCCAGCAGCTTCGGGACAGAAGAGACCCAGTACTTC. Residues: CASSFGTEETQYF. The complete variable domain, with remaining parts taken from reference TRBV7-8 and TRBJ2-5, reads GAGVSQSPRYKVAKRGQDVALRCDPISGHVSLFWYQQALGQGPEFLTYFQNEAQLDKSGLPSDRFFAERPEGSVSTLKIQRTQQEDSAVYLCASSFGTEETQYFGPGTRLLVL.

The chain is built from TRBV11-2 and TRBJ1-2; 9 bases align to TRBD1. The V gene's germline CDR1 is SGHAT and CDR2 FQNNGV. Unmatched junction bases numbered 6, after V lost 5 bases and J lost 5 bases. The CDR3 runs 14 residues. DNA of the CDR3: TGTGCCAGCAGCACCCGGGACAGGGTATATGGCTACACCTTC. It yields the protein CASSTRDRVYGYTF.

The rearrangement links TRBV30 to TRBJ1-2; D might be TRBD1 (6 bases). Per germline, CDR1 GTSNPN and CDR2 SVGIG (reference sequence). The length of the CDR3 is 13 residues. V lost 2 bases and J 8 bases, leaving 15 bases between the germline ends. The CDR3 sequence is CAWSPGTNYGYTF. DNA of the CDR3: TGTGCCTGGAGTCCCGGGACAAATTACGGCTACACCTTC.

The CDR3 DNA sequence: TGTGCCGTGGGGGAGGCAACTAATGAAAAACTGTTTTTT. It codes for CAVGEATNEKLFF. The V call is TRBV28, the J call TRBJ1-4; a weak D match, TRBD1 (5 bases). The V gene lost 11 bases and the J gene lost 0 bases, with 10 bases spanning the gap. The CDR3 loop spans 13 amino acids. Germline V lookup: CDR1 MDHEN, CDR2 SYDVKM. The full variable domain, its missing parts supplied by reference TRBV28 and TRBJ1-4, is DVKVTQSSRYLVKRTGEKVFLECVQDMDHENMFWYRQDPGLGLRLIYFSYDVKMKEKGDIPEGYSVSREKKERFSLILESASTNQTSMYLCAVGEATNEKLFFGSGTQLSVL.

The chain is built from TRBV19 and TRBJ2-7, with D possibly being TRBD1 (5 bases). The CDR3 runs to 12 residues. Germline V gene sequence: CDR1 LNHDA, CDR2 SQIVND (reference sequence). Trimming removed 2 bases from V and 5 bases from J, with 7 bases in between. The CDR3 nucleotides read TGTGCCAGTAGTATAACAGGTAACGAGCAGTACTTC. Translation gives CASSITGNEQYF.

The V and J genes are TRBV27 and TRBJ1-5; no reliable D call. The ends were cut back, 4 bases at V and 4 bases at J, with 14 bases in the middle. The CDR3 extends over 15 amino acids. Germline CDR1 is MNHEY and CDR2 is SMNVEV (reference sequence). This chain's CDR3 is CASSSSPSANQPQHF. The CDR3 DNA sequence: TGTGCCAGCAGTTCCTCCCCCAGTGCAAATCAGCCCCAGCATTTT.

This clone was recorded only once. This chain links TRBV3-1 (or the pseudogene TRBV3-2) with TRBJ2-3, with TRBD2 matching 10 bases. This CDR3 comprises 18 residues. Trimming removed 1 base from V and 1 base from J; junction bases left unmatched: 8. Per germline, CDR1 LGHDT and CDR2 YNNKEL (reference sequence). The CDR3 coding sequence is TGTGCCAGCAGCCAAGTCCTAGCGGGGGAACGAGGCACAGATACGCAGTATTTT. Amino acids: CASSQVLAGERGTDTQYF.

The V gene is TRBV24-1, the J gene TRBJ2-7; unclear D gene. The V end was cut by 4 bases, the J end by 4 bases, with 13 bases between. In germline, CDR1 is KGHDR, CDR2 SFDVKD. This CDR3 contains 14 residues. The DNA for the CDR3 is TGTGCCACCAGTGAGGACGGATCGAAATACGAGCAGTACTTC. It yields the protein CATSEDGSKYEQYF.

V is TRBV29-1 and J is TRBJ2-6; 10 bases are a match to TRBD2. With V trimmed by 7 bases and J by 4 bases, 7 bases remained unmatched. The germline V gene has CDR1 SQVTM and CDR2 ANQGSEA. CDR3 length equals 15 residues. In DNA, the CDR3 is TGCAGCGCGTCAGCGGGGGGGCCGGGGGCCAACGTCCTGACTTTC. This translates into CSASAGGPGANVLTF.

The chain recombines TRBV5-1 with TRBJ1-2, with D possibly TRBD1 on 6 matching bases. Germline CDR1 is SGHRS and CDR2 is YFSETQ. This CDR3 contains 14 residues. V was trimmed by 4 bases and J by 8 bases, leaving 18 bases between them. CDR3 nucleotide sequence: TGCGCCAGCAGCCTTGCCGTGGGGGCGAGAGGCTACACCTTC. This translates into CASSLAVGARGYTF.